Listed below are T cell receptor beta chains from one sample, sequenced in a study of blood T cell repertoires in COVID-19. TCRdb's copy holds only in-frame clones and misses some; the assay was immunoSEQ multiplex PCR. The sample consists of 100,000 to 150,000 clones, more than 80% of them appearing once. The specimen was peripheral blood. The receptors derive from an elderly woman with COVID-19, enrolled during active disease. CDR3s include the opening cysteine and the closing phenylalanine or tryptophan. A D gene is named only where the DNA matches it firmly.

V	D	J	CDR3	DNA
TRBV4-2	TRBD2	TRBJ2-7	CASSPGTSRDYEQYF	TGTGCCAGCAGTCCGGGGACTAGCAGGGACTACGAGCAGTACTTC
TRBV23-1	NA	TRBJ1-1	CASSQCRGTNTEAFF	TGCGCCAGCAGTCAATGTCGGGGAACCAACACTGAAGCTTTCTTT
TRBV29-1	TRBD1	TRBJ1-1	CSVDGQGMNTEAFF	TGCAGCGTTGATGGACAGGGGATGAACACTGAAGCTTTCTTT
TRBV6-5	TRBD1	TRBJ2-2	CASSYRGQGGGELFF	TGTGCCAGCAGTTACAGGGGACAGGGAGGCGGGGAGCTGTTTTTT
TRBV28	NA	TRBJ2-7	CASRPGVGEQYF	TGTGCCAGCAGGCCAGGCGTAGGCGAGCAGTACTTC
TRBV12-3/TRBV12-4	NA	TRBJ2-3	CASSLQGTDTQYF	TGTGCCAGCAGTTTGCAGGGCACAGATACGCAGTATTTT
TRBV5-1	NA	TRBJ2-2	CASSLVPWSVANTGELFF	TGCGCCAGCAGCTTGGTCCCTTGGAGTGTCGCGAACACCGGGGAGCTGTTTTTT
TRBV5-1	NA	TRBJ2-3	CASSLAGGDTQYF	TGCGCCAGCAGCTTGGCCGGGGGAGATACGCAGTATTTT
TRBV6-1	NA	TRBJ1-3	CASSEQGHSGNTIYF	TGTGCCAGCAGTGAACAGGGACATTCTGGAAACACCATATATTTT
TRBV9	NA	TRBJ1-1	CASSVAPYTEAFF	TGTGCCAGCAGCGTAGCTCCCTACACTGAAGCTTTCTTT
TRBV19	TRBD1	TRBJ2-7	CASSIDPGQAEGYEQYF	TGTGCCAGTAGTATAGACCCCGGACAGGCAGAAGGGTACGAGCAGTACTTC
TRBV9	TRBD1	TRBJ2-1	CASSGGQGLGNEQFF	TGTGCCAGCAGCGGCGGACAGGGGTTGGGGAATGAGCAGTTCTTC
TRBV4-2	NA	TRBJ2-5	CASSHAGISETQYF	TGTGCCAGCAGCCACGCAGGGATTTCAGAGACCCAGTACTTC
TRBV11-2	NA	TRBJ1-5	CASSPGNNQPQHF	TGTGCCAGCAGCCCAGGGAACAATCAGCCCCAGCATTTT
TRBV5-1	NA	TRBJ2-5	CASSFNSETQYF	TGCGCCAGCAGCTTTAACTCTGAGACCCAGTACTTC